This T cell receptor (beta chain) was captured in a study of cytomegalovirus exposure and HLA in healthy donors. General observations from the study: The number of N-insertions in an Asian-associated ancestry cluster was reportedly below the 666-donor mean in a later analysis.

Remarks on this clone: Its cognate antigen is unknown.

CDR1 is SNHLY, CDR2 FYNNEI, per germline. J was trimmed by 7 bases and V by 6 bases; bases with no gene match: 9. The CDR3 is made up of 14 amino acids. PCR amplification relied on 60 Vbeta primers (plus 13 Jbeta primers). Sequenced by immunoSEQ multiplex PCR; TCRdb stores in-frame clones only, minus some. The table shows roughly 110,000 clones, with 74% occurring only once. The sequencing sample was made of PBMCs. This TCR was sampled from a human donor in good health. V is TRBV2 and J is TRBJ1-2; 9 bases align to TRBD1. The CDR3 loop is CASRRGGTGSGYTF. The CDR3 DNA is TGTGCCAGCAGGAGAGGTGGGACAGGGTCTGGCTACACCTTC. Together with reference TRBV2 and TRBJ1-2, the CDR3 gives the full variable domain: EPEVTQTPSHQVTQMGQEVILRCVPISNHLYFYWYRQILGQKVEFLVSFYNNEISEKSEIFDDQFSVERPDGSNFTLKIRSTKLEDSAMYFCASRRGGTGSGYTFGSGTRLTVV.